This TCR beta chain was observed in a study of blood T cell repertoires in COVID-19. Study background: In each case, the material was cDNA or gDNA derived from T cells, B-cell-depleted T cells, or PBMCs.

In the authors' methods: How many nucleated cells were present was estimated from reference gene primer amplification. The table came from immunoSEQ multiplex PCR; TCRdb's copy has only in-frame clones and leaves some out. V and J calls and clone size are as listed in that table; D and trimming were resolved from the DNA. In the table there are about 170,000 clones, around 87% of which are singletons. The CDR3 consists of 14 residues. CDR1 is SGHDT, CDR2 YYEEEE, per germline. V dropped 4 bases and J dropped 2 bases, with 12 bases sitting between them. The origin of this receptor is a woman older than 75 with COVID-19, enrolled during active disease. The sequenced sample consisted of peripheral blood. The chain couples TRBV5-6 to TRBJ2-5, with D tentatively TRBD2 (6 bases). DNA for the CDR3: TGTGCCAGCAGCCCCTCGGGGGATCAAGAGACCCAGTACTTC. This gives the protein CASSPSGDQETQYF.